Listed here are 13 T cell receptor beta chains from one sample, sequenced in a study of cytomegalovirus exposure and HLA in healthy donors. Amplification used 60 Vbeta primers and 13 Jbeta primers. Method: immunoSEQ multiplex PCR; TCRdb's copy keeps in-frame clones and lacks some. This table holds 150,000 to 180,000 clones, over 65% found once. Material for sequencing was PBMCs. These TCRs come from a man in his thirties or forties in good health and CMV-seronegative.

The chain links TRBV7-9 to TRBJ2-1; D possibly corresponds to TRBD2 (7 bases). This CDR3 has 14 residues. V was trimmed by 5 bases and J by 7 bases, leaving 15 bases between them. The germline V gene has CDR1 SEHNR and CDR2 FQNEAQ (reference sequence). This CDR3 reads CASSPPGGQNEQFF. The CDR3 nucleotides are TGTGCCAGCAGCCCCCCCGGGGGGCAGAATGAGCAGTTCTTC.

This clone was counted once. The V call is TRBV9, the J call TRBJ2-6, with 9 bases identical to TRBD1. The CDR3 covers 18 residues. Germline CDR1 and CDR2: SGDLS and YYNGEE. V shed 5 bases and J 2 bases; nucleotides not matched to a gene: 11. In DNA form, the CDR3 reads TGTGCCAGCAGTTGGGGGGACAGGGTGCACCCTGGGGCCAACGTCCTGACTTTC. This codes for CASSWGDRVHPGANVLTF.

As DNA, the CDR3 is TGTGCCAGCAGCAGAGGGACAGGGGCGAACTACGAGCAGTACTTC. As protein: CASSRGTGANYEQYF. V usage is TRBV6-5 and J usage is TRBJ2-7, with 10 bases identical to TRBD1. J was trimmed by 3 bases and V by 6 bases; bases with no gene match: 8. The germline gives CDR1 MNHEY, CDR2 SVGAGI. This CDR3 is built from 15 residues.

The chain has TRBV5-4 and TRBJ2-3; 12 nucleotides match TRBD2. V shed 1 base and J 4 bases; nucleotides not matched to a gene: 7. This CDR3 is built from 17 residues. CDR1 is SGHNT and CDR2 is YYREEE in the germline V gene (reference sequence). This chain's CDR3 is CASSLSLAGGRADTQYF. CDR3 DNA sequence: TGTGCCAGCAGCTTGTCCCTAGCGGGGGGGCGGGCAGATACGCAGTATTTT. Full variable domain (missing parts from reference TRBV5-4 and TRBJ2-3): ETGVTQSPTHLIKTRGQQVTLRCSSQSGHNTVSWYQQALGQGPQFIFQYYREEENGRGNFPPRFSGLQFPNYSSELNVNALELDDSALYLCASSLSLAGGRADTQYFGPGTRLTVL.

The J gene is TRBJ2-6, the V gene TRBV6-4, with 7 bases that match TRBD1. V was pared by 4 bases and J by 0 bases, with 6 bases of the junction left unmatched. This CDR3 comprises 17 residues. Germline CDR1 MRHNA, CDR2 SNTAGT. The CDR3 nucleotides are TGTGCCAGCAGTGTAACAGGGGATAGCTCTGGGGCCAACGTCCTGACTTTC. Protein product: CASSVTGDSSGANVLTF.

The rearrangement joins TRBV29-1 to TRBJ1-1; 7 nucleotides match TRBD1. With V trimmed by 4 bases and J by 11 bases, 13 bases remained unmatched. Germline V gene lookup returns CDR1 SQVTM and CDR2 ANQGSEA. CDR3 length equals 13 residues. The CDR3 bases are TGCAGCGTTGTGAGGGGGCACTCCCGCGGGGCTTTCTTT. This codes for CSVVRGHSRGAFF.

The chain combines TRBV6-4 with TRBJ1-5; D is uncertain. Germline CDR1 MRHNA, CDR2 SNTAGT. This CDR3 spans 13 amino acids. Trimming removed 7 bases at V and 3 bases at J, with 10 bases between. CDR3 residues: CASTLDLNQPQHF. The CDR3 DNA is TGTGCCAGCACTCTAGACCTCAATCAGCCCCAGCATTTT.

The chain uses TRBV29-1 and TRBJ1-1; 8 bases match TRBD1. V trimming: 4 bases; J trimming: 11 bases; junction bases outside the gene matches: 6. The CDR3 spans 11 residues. Germline V gene lookup returns CDR1 SQVTM and CDR2 ANQGSEA. In nucleotides, the CDR3 is TGCAGCGTTGCCCTGACAGGGGAGGCTTTCTTT. As protein: CSVALTGEAFF.

The gene calls are TRBV7-3 and TRBJ2-1; D remains ambiguous. V dropped 3 bases and J dropped 8 bases, with 17 bases sitting between them. There are 15 residues in the CDR3. Per the germline V gene, CDR1 is SGHTA and CDR2 is FQGTGA. CDR3 sequence: CASSFRPSSEDEQFF. The CDR3 DNA follows: TGTGCCAGCAGCTTTCGCCCGTCTAGTGAGGATGAGCAGTTCTTC.

The J gene is TRBJ2-5, the V gene TRBV5-6; 9 bases fit TRBD1. The trim removed 0 bases at V and 12 bases at J, leaving 9 bases unmatched. There are 14 residues in the CDR3. Germline V gene lookup returns CDR1 SGHDT and CDR2 YYEEEE. Written as DNA, the CDR3 is TGTGCCAGCAGCTTGGCGGGACAGGGCACCGTCAAGTACTTC. As protein: CASSLAGQGTVKYF.

V and J are TRBV7-9 and TRBJ1-4; no firm D call. V lost 0 bases and J 5 bases, leaving 10 bases between the germline ends. The CDR3 spans 15 residues. Germline V gives CDR1 SEHNR, CDR2 FQNEAQ (reference sequence). The CDR3 DNA follows: TGTGCCAGCAGCTTAGCTTTCAGCGCGAATGAAAAACTGTTTTTT. Its protein is CASSLAFSANEKLFF.

The chain recombines TRBV5-6 with TRBJ1-1; TRBD1 might be the D (6 bases). The V and J ends lost 3 bases and 3 bases respectively, with 18 bases between them. CDR3 size: 16 residues. Per germline, CDR1 SGHDT and CDR2 YYEEEE. The CDR3 protein is CASSSGRQGIYTEAFF. DNA for the CDR3: TGTGCCAGCAGCTCGGGTAGGCAGGGGATCTACACTGAAGCTTTCTTT.

The chain couples TRBV7-6 to TRBJ2-3; 11 positions agree with TRBD1. V lost 5 bases, J lost 3 bases, and 4 bases stayed unmatched. Germline lookup yields CDR1 SGHVS and CDR2 FNYEAQ. The CDR3 contains 15 residues. DNA for the CDR3: TGTGCCAGCAGCACAGGGACAGGGGGTACAGATACGCAGTATTTT. It codes for CASSTGTGGTDTQYF.